The entry below gives a single TCR beta chain sequence along with its context. Antigen specificity is unknown. V dropped 4 bases and J dropped 7 bases, with 16 bases sitting between them. CDR1 is SGHTA, CDR2 FQGNSA, per germline. The CDR3 totals 15 residues. All patients were mismatch repair deficient, assessed by either PCR or immunohistochemistry. The TCR-sequenced patients were a few responders to pembrolizumab. The sample belongs to a study of PD-1 blockade in mismatch repair-deficient tumors. Background on the study: All were previously treated, progressing patients with about twelve mismatch repair-deficient cancer types.

Findings of the study overall: Rapid post-treatment expansion, then contraction, generally preceding radiologic response, marked tumor-resident clones.

Here immunoSEQ multiplex PCR was the method, and the copy in TCRdb shows in-frame clones only, minus some. The sample shows 50,000 or so clones, approximately 81% of them seen only once. This chain links TRBV7-2 with TRBJ2-2; D is unclear. This receptor was taken from an adult with mismatch repair-deficient cancer. Material: peripheral blood, obtained roughly 21 weeks after starting pembrolizumab. CDR3 loop: CASSYSSLGGGELFF. Written as DNA, the CDR3 is TGTGCCAGCAGCTATTCTAGTTTAGGTGGCGGGGAGCTGTTTTTT.